This T cell receptor (beta chain) was recorded in a study of OX40 agonist ivuxolimab in advanced cancers. V was cut by 1 base and J by 3 bases, with 6 bases left in between. CDR1 is SGHVS and CDR2 is FNYEAQ in the germline V gene. The length of the CDR3 is 14 residues. Some clones are missing from TCRdb's copy, which holds only in-frame ones; the method was immunoSEQ multiplex PCR. The sample includes 150,000 to 180,000 clones, around 94% seen only once; the top ten take about 0.31%. The sequencing used CD4+ or CD8+ T cells sorted from blood, collected in a trial of the OX40 agonist ivuxolimab. The source of this sequence is an adult with an advanced solid tumor such as melanoma, head and neck, liver or kidney cancer. The rearrangement uses TRBV7-6 and TRBJ2-2, with D perhaps assigned TRBD1 or TRBD2 (5 bases each). CDR3 in DNA: TGTGCCAGCAGCTTAGGAGGGGACACCGGGGAGCTGTTTTTT. It yields the protein CASSLGGDTGELFF.